Listed here are 24 T cell receptor beta chains from one sample, sequenced in a study of T cell responses to AZD1222 COVID-19 vaccine. TCRdb keeps only in-frame clones here, not all; method: immunoSEQ multiplex PCR. The sample includes more than 120,000 clones, around 90% of them seen just once. The sequencing here drew on peripheral blood, taken 28 days after the second AZD1222 dose. These receptors were collected from an adult who received the AZD1222 COVID-19 vaccine.

The chain joins TRBV3-1 (or the pseudogene TRBV3-2) to TRBJ2-3; 7 nucleotides line up with TRBD2. The junction had 10 bases not matched to a gene; V was cut back by 4 bases and J by 0 bases. Looked up from germline, CDR1 is LGHDT and CDR2 is YNNKEL (reference sequence). This CDR3 has 17 residues. This chain's CDR3 is CASSRSGGSASTDTQYF. The CDR3 DNA reads as TGTGCCAGCAGCCGATCGGGGGGTAGCGCTAGCACAGATACGCAGTATTTT.

This sequence joins TRBV30 and TRBJ1-4; TRBD1 matches 7 bases. The V and J ends lost 2 bases and 3 bases, in that order; junction bases with no gene match: 12. The germline V gene encodes CDR1 GTSNPN and CDR2 SVGIG (reference sequence). The CDR3 spans 17 residues. The CDR3 here is CAWSLIGQVKPNEKLFF. DNA for the CDR3: TGTGCCTGGAGTCTTATAGGACAGGTCAAACCTAATGAAAAACTGTTTTTT.

This sequence joins TRBV4-1 and TRBJ2-1, with 7 positions matching TRBD2. Germline V lookup: CDR1 MGHRA, CDR2 YSYEKL. The CDR3 sequence is 19 residues long. V lost 1 base, J lost 7 bases, and 19 bases stayed unmatched. Written as DNA, the CDR3 is TGCGCCAGCAGCCAAGTCTGGGCCGCCGCGGGCGGGAGTGGGAATGAGCAGTTCTTC. Translation gives CASSQVWAAAGGSGNEQFF.

The chain combines TRBV27 with TRBJ1-5; 10 bases fit TRBD1. Germline CDR1 reads MNHEY; CDR2 reads SMNVEV (reference sequence). The CDR3 runs 17 residues. V was clipped by 4 bases and J by 4 bases; unmatched bases: 10. CDR3 DNA sequence: TGTGCCAGCAGTTCTAGACAGGGGGCATTAGGGAATCAGCCCCAGCATTTT. This gives the protein CASSSRQGALGNQPQHF.

The V and J genes are TRBV28 and TRBJ1-2; perhaps TRBD1 as D (5 bases). Germline values: CDR1 MDHEN, CDR2 SYDVKM. The V gene lost 4 bases and the J gene lost 4 bases, with 10 bases spanning the gap. CDR3 length equals 13 residues. The CDR3 loop reads CASSSAGPYGYTF. Written as DNA, the CDR3 is TGTGCCAGCAGTTCAGCAGGGCCCTATGGCTACACCTTC.

Remarks on this clone: A read error may account for a junction end that differs from germline. The chain combines TRBV7-7 with TRBJ2-1, with D maybe TRBD2 (6 bases). The length of the CDR3 is 15 residues. The germline V gene has CDR1 SSHAT and CDR2 FNYEAQ (reference sequence). CDR3 residues: CASSSTREAYNEQFF. Here the CDR3 DNA reads TGTGCTAGCAGCTCGACTAGGGAGGCCTACAATGAGCAGTTCTTC.

The chain couples TRBV5-1 to TRBJ1-1, with TRBD1 matching over 7 bases. This CDR3 has 13 residues. After removal of 7 bases from V and 1 base from J, the junction contained 4 bases not matched to a gene. Germline V CDR1 and CDR2: SGHRS, YFSETQ. CDR3 region: CASGTVGNTEAFF. DNA for the CDR3: TGCGCCAGCGGGACAGTGGGGAACACTGAAGCTTTCTTT.

The chain carries TRBV19 and TRBJ2-7; D not resolved. The germline V and J ends were trimmed by 7 bases and 2 bases, with 15 bases remaining between them. Germline V CDR1 and CDR2: LNHDA, SQIVND (reference sequence). The length of the CDR3 is 14 residues. In DNA form, the CDR3 reads TGTGCCAGTACCTTCTACGACCTGACCTACGAGCAGTACGTC. It encodes CASTFYDLTYEQYV.

This rearrangement joins TRBV4-2 to TRBJ2-1, with TRBD2 identical over 10 bases. Germline lookup yields CDR1 LGHNA and CDR2 YNFKEQ. CDR3 length: 15 residues. With 3 bases clipped from V and 6 bases from J, the junction kept 5 bases outside the gene matches. The CDR3 DNA sequence: TGTGCCAGCAGCCACGACGGACTAGCGGTCAATGAGCAGTTCTTC. This gives the protein CASSHDGLAVNEQFF.

The chain joins TRBV2 to TRBJ1-4, with 8 bases that match TRBD1. Germline V CDR1 and CDR2: SNHLY, FYNNEI. The CDR3 consists of 16 residues. Germline trimming cut 7 bases from V and 5 bases from J; bases unmatched to any gene: 12. The CDR3 here is CASNPDRDMSNEKLFF. CDR3 nucleotides: TGTGCCAGCAACCCGGACAGGGATATGTCCAATGAAAAACTGTTTTTT.

The chain links TRBV20-1 to TRBJ2-5; D gene unclear. Germline V gene data show CDR1 as DFQATT and CDR2 as SNEGSKA (reference sequence). The CDR3 consists of 11 residues. Trimming took off 5 bases at V and 4 bases at J, with 8 bases between the two ends. Here the CDR3 DNA reads TGCAGTGCTCCCAAGACAGAGACCCAGTACTTC. It yields the protein CSAPKTETQYF.

The gene calls are TRBV7-9 and TRBJ1-2; D is possibly TRBD1 (5 bases). In germline, CDR1 is SEHNR, CDR2 FQNEAQ (reference sequence). V lost 1 base to trimming and J lost 0 bases, with 9 bases between them. CDR3 length: 15 amino acids. CDR3: CASSLVGTTNYGYTF. DNA for the CDR3: TGTGCCAGCAGCTTAGTAGGGACCACTAACTATGGCTACACCTTC. The full variable domain, its missing parts supplied by reference TRBV7-9 and TRBJ1-2, is DTGVSQNPRHKITKRGQNVTFRCDPISEHNRLYWYRQTLGQGPEFLTYFQNEAQLEKSRLLSDRFSAERPKGSFSTLEIQRTEQGDSAMYLCASSLVGTTNYGYTFGSGTRLTVV.

The chain couples TRBV5-6 to TRBJ1-1; no clear D gene. This CDR3 has 15 residues. Trimming shortened V by 4 bases and J by 1 base, and 14 bases separated the two germline ends. Germline CDR1 SGHDT, CDR2 YYEEEE. In DNA form, the CDR3 reads TGTGCCAGCAGCCGCGGGATAGGCACGAACACTGAAGCTTTCTTT. Amino acids: CASSRGIGTNTEAFF.

The J gene is TRBJ2-1, the V gene TRBV28; no clear D gene. V was shortened by 11 bases and J by 6 bases, with 20 bases between the two germline ends. The V gene's germline CDR1 is MDHEN and CDR2 SYDVKM. The CDR3 contains 14 residues. The CDR3 nucleotides read TGTGCCGTCGTTGTGCCGAATAGCCCCAATGAGCAGTTCTTC. Translation gives CAVVVPNSPNEQFF.

The chain recombines TRBV20-1 with TRBJ2-1; D assignment may be TRBD1 or TRBD2 (5 bases each). Germline V gene sequence: CDR1 DFQATT, CDR2 SNEGSKA (reference sequence). This CDR3 is 11 amino acids long. CDR3 bases: TGCAGCGGGACCCCTTACAATGAGCAGTTCTTC. Translation: CSGTPYNEQFF.

This clone has a single count. This sequence joins TRBV6-1 and TRBJ1-3; TRBD1 agrees at 7 bases. With V trimmed by 3 bases and J by 2 bases, 10 bases remained unmatched. This CDR3 has 17 residues. Germline CDR1 MNHNS, CDR2 SASEGT. CDR3 sequence (DNA): TGTGCCAGCAGTGATCCGACAGGGTCGACGACTGGAAACACCATATATTTT. Translated: CASSDPTGSTTGNTIYF.

The chain combines TRBV20-1 with TRBJ1-5; D is unresolved. The CDR3 length is 16 residues. The V gene's germline CDR1 is DFQATT and CDR2 SNEGSKA (reference sequence). V was pared by 3 bases and J by 1 base, with 16 bases between. The CDR3: CSASDHGNPSNQPQHF. CDR3 in DNA: TGCAGTGCTAGTGACCATGGCAATCCGAGCAATCAGCCCCAGCATTTT.

This rearrangement joins TRBV5-5 to TRBJ2-1; perhaps TRBD2 as D (5 bases). CDR1 and CDR2 from the germline V gene are SGHKS and YYEKEE (reference sequence). Between the trimmed V and J ends, which lost 6 bases and 4 bases, there was a span of 20 bases. This CDR3 has 16 residues. This CDR3 reads CASNLLRQPGYNEQFF. The CDR3 DNA is TGTGCCAGCAACCTCCTGCGGCAACCGGGGTACAATGAGCAGTTCTTC.

V and J are TRBV5-1 and TRBJ1-4; D is undetermined. Germline loops: CDR1 SGHRS, CDR2 YFSETQ. V was cut by 2 bases and J by 8 bases, with 13 bases left in between. The CDR3 runs 14 residues. The DNA of the CDR3 is TGCGCCAGCAGCTTCGGAAGGGTAGGGGAAAAACTGTTTTTT. This codes for CASSFGRVGEKLFF.

This chain joins TRBV10-2 and TRBJ1-1; 7 bases are shared with TRBD1. The germline V gene encodes CDR1 WSHSY and CDR2 SAAADI. Trimming removed 4 bases from V and 4 bases from J; junction bases left unmatched: 0. This CDR3 is built from 12 residues. The CDR3 DNA reads as TGCGCCAGCAGTGGGACAGGCACTGAAGCTTTCTTT. Amino acid sequence: CASSGTGTEAFF.

This sequence joins TRBV6-6 and TRBJ1-5, with 7 bases matching TRBD1. Losses at the gene ends were 6 bases for V and 7 bases for J; bases not matched to a gene: 9. Germline V lookup: CDR1 MNHNY, CDR2 SVGAGI (reference sequence). There are 14 residues in the CDR3. The CDR3 nucleotides read TGTGCCAGCAGCTCCGGGCAGGGGGAACAGCCCCAGCATTTT. Translating gives CASSSGQGEQPQHF.

This clone has only one observation. The rearrangement links TRBV12-3 or TRBV12-4 to TRBJ1-5; TRBD1 agrees at 7 bases. The CDR3 spans 13 residues. V was clipped by 6 bases and J by 4 bases; unmatched bases: 3. In DNA, the CDR3 is TGTGCCAGCAGAAAGACAGGGAATCAGCCCCAGCATTTT. Translating it yields CASRKTGNQPQHF.

The CDR3 reads CASSEIEGYTF. DNA for the CDR3: TGCGCCAGCAGTGAGATCGAGGGCTACACCTTC. The chain has TRBV10-1 and TRBJ1-2; D unresolved. The CDR3 has 11 residues. CDR1 is WNHNN and CDR2 is SYGVQD in the germline V gene (reference sequence). Trimming shortened V by 2 bases and J by 8 bases, and 6 bases separated the two germline ends.

The chain is built from TRBV2 and TRBJ1-2; D is perhaps TRBD1 (6 bases). The length of the CDR3 is 15 residues. Per germline, CDR1 SNHLY and CDR2 FYNNEI. V lost 9 bases and J lost 0, with 17 bases in between. In DNA, the CDR3 is TGTGCCAGAGAAGGTCCACAGGGAGCTAACTATGGCTACACCTTC. It specifies CAREGPQGANYGYTF.